The next 29 T cell receptor beta chains were all read from a single sample in a study of early T cells in non-severe SARS-CoV-2 infection. TCRdb recomputed calls from the 5' RACE reads with MiXCR, one row per CDR3 protein. This sample has about 64,000 distinct CDR3 sequences, with over 10% found just once. Input material: whole blood. These receptor sequences come from an adult who was a healthcare worker with PCR-confirmed SARS-CoV-2 infection or an uninfected control (not recorded which).

This clonotype was seen at least ten times. The gene calls are TRBV5-1 and TRBJ2-7; a possible D gene is TRBD1 (6 bases). Trimming pared 2 bases from V and 2 bases from J, leaving 11 bases between. This CDR3 is 14 amino acids long. From germline, CDR1 is SGHRS and CDR2 YFSETQ. CDR3 DNA: TGCGCCAGCAGCTTATATACAGGGACCTACGAGCAGTACTTC. Encoded protein: CASSLYTGTYEQYF.

This clonotype was counted between two and nine times. The chain has TRBV4-2 and TRBJ1-1; possible D gene TRBD1, 5 bases. The V gene's germline CDR1 is LGHNA and CDR2 YNFKEQ. Trimming removed 1 base from V and 8 bases from J, with 11 bases in between. This CDR3 is built from 13 residues. In DNA, the CDR3 is TGTGCCAGCAGCCAAGCACCAGGGCGAGAAGCTTTCTTT. This encodes CASSQAPGREAFF.

This clonotype has a handful of counts. The genes are TRBV7-2 and TRBJ1-5; perhaps TRBD1 as D (5 bases). The V gene's germline CDR1 is SGHTA and CDR2 FQGNSA. V was trimmed by 5 bases and J by 1 base, leaving 6 bases between them. This CDR3 has 13 residues. In nucleotides, the CDR3 is TGTGCCAGCAGCCGGACAAGCAATCAGCCCCAGCATTTT. It codes for CASSRTSNQPQHF.

The chain combines TRBV25-1 with TRBJ1-3; TRBD1 might be the D (5 bases). This CDR3 region has 14 residues. Germline loops: CDR1 MGHDK, CDR2 SYGVNS. Trimming left V 9 bases short and J 2 bases short, with 14 bases between. The CDR3 sequence: CASTDSNTGNTIYF. The CDR3 nucleotides are TGTGCCAGTACCGACAGCAACACTGGAAACACCATATATTTT.

This clonotype came up a few times. V and J are TRBV7-3 and TRBJ2-4; weak D call: TRBD1 (5 bases). The V end was cut by 1 base, the J end by 5 bases, with 9 bases between. The V gene's germline CDR1 is SGHTA and CDR2 FQGTGA. The CDR3 is 14 residues long. The CDR3 here is CASSLSGAQNIQYF. The CDR3 region has the DNA TGTGCCAGCAGCTTAAGTGGGGCCCAAAACATTCAGTACTTC.

J is TRBJ2-3 and V is TRBV6-5; 7 positions agree with TRBD2. Germline V gene data show CDR1 as MNHEY and CDR2 as SVGAGI. The CDR3 runs 15 residues. The V gene end was trimmed by 2 bases and the J gene end by 2 bases; junction bases not matched to a gene: 4. The CDR3 coding sequence is TGTGCCAGCAGTTACGTGCGGGGGATCACAGATACGCAGTATTTT. Protein product: CASSYVRGITDTQYF.

This clonotype was seen repeatedly, ten times or more. CDR3: CASTWDRGGDYGYTF. The CDR3 DNA is TGTGCCAGCACCTGGGACAGGGGGGGAGACTATGGCTACACCTTC. The rearrangement links TRBV12-3 or TRBV12-4 to TRBJ1-2, with 11 bases lining up with TRBD1. The CDR3 is made up of 15 amino acids. V shed 7 bases and J 3 bases; nucleotides not matched to a gene: 7.

This clonotype was counted many times. The genes are TRBV20-1 and TRBJ2-4, with D unresolved. The CDR3 loop spans 16 amino acids. V shed 0 bases and J shed 7 bases, with 19 bases lying between them. The germline V gene has CDR1 DFQATT and CDR2 SNEGSKA (reference sequence). CDR3 protein: CSARDLSVGSVNIQYF. As DNA, the CDR3 is TGCAGTGCTAGAGATCTCTCGGTAGGATCGGTGAACATTCAGTACTTC.

Only a few counts were recorded for this clonotype. The chain employs TRBV6-1 and TRBJ2-2; D is tentatively TRBD1 or TRBD2 (5 bases each). V was shortened by 4 bases and J by 2 bases, with 14 bases between the two germline ends. CDR3 size: 16 residues. Germline CDR1 MNHNS, CDR2 SASEGT. The CDR3 loop reads CASSVSGTLNTGELFF. In DNA form, the CDR3 reads TGTGCCAGCAGTGTCTCCGGGACCCTTAACACCGGGGAGCTGTTTTTT.

This clonotype turned up a few times. The genes are TRBV5-1 and TRBJ1-6, with D tentatively TRBD1 (5 bases). CDR1 and CDR2 from the germline V gene are SGHRS and YFSETQ. The V end lost 4 bases, the J end lost 7 bases, and 12 bases lay between the germline ends. CDR3 length: 14 residues. The DNA for the CDR3 is TGCGCCAGCAGCCCCGCACAGGCGAATTCACCCCTCCACTTT. Encoded protein: CASSPAQANSPLHF.

This clonotype was seen many times. The chain combines TRBV5-5 with TRBJ2-7; tentatively, D is TRBD1 (6 bases). The germline V gene encodes CDR1 SGHKS and CDR2 YYEKEE (reference sequence). This CDR3 is 15 amino acids long. Trimming cost V 0 bases and J 4 bases, with 14 bases left between them. The CDR3 DNA sequence: TGTGCCAGCAGCTTGGTGGGGGCAATGGGGTACGAGCAGTACTTC. This gives the protein CASSLVGAMGYEQYF.

In its sample, this clonotype was seen a few times. The chain joins TRBV5-4 to TRBJ1-1; 8 nucleotides match TRBD1. Germline V gene lookup returns CDR1 SGHNT and CDR2 YYREEE (reference sequence). CDR3 length: 15 residues. The J segment lost 5 bases and the V segment lost 5 bases, leaving 11 bases of the junction unmatched. CDR3 sequence reads: CASSLTGQGRTEAFF. CDR3 DNA sequence: TGTGCCAGCAGTTTAACCGGACAGGGAAGAACTGAAGCTTTCTTT.

The chain couples TRBV18 to TRBJ2-3; 9 positions match TRBD1. Trimming took 5 bases from V and 4 from J; bases not matched to a gene: 4. CDR1 is KGHSH and CDR2 is LQKENI in the germline V gene. The CDR3 consists of 14 residues. CDR3 coding DNA: TGTGCCAGCTCAGCGGGACAGGGATCAGATACGCAGTATTTT. This gives the protein CASSAGQGSDTQYF.

The V and J genes are TRBV6-2 or TRBV6-3 and TRBJ1-1; D is perhaps TRBD1 (6 bases). Germline CDR1 MNHEY, CDR2 SVGEGT. This CDR3 is built from 15 residues. V gave up 4 bases and J gave up 0 bases, with 12 bases separating them. As DNA, the CDR3 is TGTGCCAGCAGTTCTCCAGGGGCCATGAACACTGAAGCTTTCTTT. This sequence encodes CASSSPGAMNTEAFF.

A few counts support this clonotype. The CDR3 DNA sequence: TGTGCCACCAGCAAGTTAGCGGGAGTAAACCAAGAGACCCAGTACTTC. This codes for CATSKLAGVNQETQYF. The chain is built from TRBV15 and TRBJ2-5, with 9 bases fitting TRBD2. V gave up 4 bases and J gave up 0 bases; unmatched junction bases: 6. Germline loops: CDR1 LNHNV, CDR2 YYDKDF (reference sequence). This CDR3 comprises 16 residues.

The chain couples TRBV20-1 to TRBJ1-5, with 7 bases identical to TRBD1. Germline-derived CDR1 and CDR2 are DFQATT and SNEGSKA (reference sequence). J lost 6 bases, V lost 3 bases, and 8 bases had no gene match. The CDR3 is 14 residues long. DNA for the CDR3: TGCAGTGCTAGGACAGGGTCCGCGCTTCAGCCCCAGCATTTT. Amino acids: CSARTGSALQPQHF.

This clonotype came up many times. V is TRBV7-6 and J is TRBJ2-2, with a tentative D call TRBD1 (6 bases). CDR1 and CDR2 from the germline V gene are SGHVS and FNYEAQ. The length of the CDR3 is 15 residues. V gave up 3 bases and J gave up 0 bases, with 8 bases separating them. The CDR3 DNA sequence: TGTGCCAGCAGCTTGACAGGAGCGAACACCGGGGAGCTGTTTTTT. The encoded protein is CASSLTGANTGELFF.

This clonotype was recorded a few times. V gene TRBV7-8 combines with J gene TRBJ1-5, with D unclear. Trimming took off 5 bases at V and 8 bases at J, with 13 bases between the two ends. Germline CDR1 reads SGHVS; CDR2 reads FQNEAQ. The CDR3 runs to 13 residues. This chain's CDR3 is CASSPSRREPQHF. The DNA of the CDR3 is TGTGCCAGCAGCCCATCCCGTCGGGAGCCCCAGCATTTT. Looking up the rest from reference TRBV7-8 and TRBJ1-5 gives the full variable domain: GAGVSQSPRYKVAKRGQDVALRCDPISGHVSLFWYQQALGQGPEFLTYFQNEAQLDKSGLPSDRFFAERPEGSVSTLKIQRTQQEDSAVYLCASSPSRREPQHFGDGTRLSIL.

In its sample, this clonotype was seen a few times. V is TRBV7-9 and J is TRBJ2-7; D gene ambiguous. This CDR3 has 13 residues. Trimming cost V 6 bases and J 3 bases, with 12 bases left between them. Germline CDR1 reads SEHNR; CDR2 reads FQNEAQ (reference sequence). The CDR3 here is CASSPGWRYEQYF. The CDR3 coding sequence is TGTGCCAGCAGTCCGGGTTGGCGCTACGAGCAGTACTTC.

This clonotype was detected only a few times. This chain connects TRBV20-1 to TRBJ2-3; possibly TRBD1 for D (6 bases). The germline V gene has CDR1 DFQATT and CDR2 SNEGSKA (reference sequence). Deletions cut 3 bases from V and 0 bases from J, with 10 bases between. CDR3 size: 14 residues. In nucleotides, the CDR3 is TGCAGTGCTAGCGGACAGTACAGCACAGATACGCAGTATTTT. As protein: CSASGQYSTDTQYF.

The V call is TRBV6-1, the J call TRBJ2-1; the match to TRBD1 covers 7 bases. V was clipped by 0 bases and J by 7 bases; unmatched bases: 3. The germline V gene has CDR1 MNHNS and CDR2 SASEGT. The CDR3 sequence is 14 residues long. The CDR3 protein is CASSEAPTGNEQFF. The CDR3 DNA is TGTGCCAGCAGTGAAGCCCCGACAGGGAATGAGCAGTTCTTC.

This clonotype was counted ten times or more. The rearrangement uses TRBV7-8 and TRBJ2-5; D may match TRBD1 or TRBD2 (6 bases each). Germline values: CDR1 SGHVS, CDR2 FQNEAQ. The CDR3 totals 16 residues. Deletions cut 1 base from V and 3 bases from J, with 15 bases between. CDR3 DNA sequence: TGTGCCAGCAGCTTAGTGGTGGGGGGCCTTAAAGAGACCCAGTACTTC. It yields the protein CASSLVVGGLKETQYF.

This clonotype was seen a few times. The chain recombines TRBV3-1 with TRBJ1-1, with D perhaps matching TRBD1 (6 bases). CDR1 LGHDT and CDR2 YNNKEL come from the germline V gene (reference sequence). The CDR3 contains 15 residues. Trimming removed 4 bases at V and 11 bases at J, with 23 bases between. CDR3 bases: TGTGCCAGCAGCCCGCCCAAGGGGGGAAAATCTCTGGCTTTCTTT. It is translated as CASSPPKGGKSLAFF.

This clonotype was counted between two and nine times. CDR3 coding DNA: TGTGCCATCAGTGACCCCCCCGGGTCATTAACAGATACGCAGTATTTT. Translated, it gives CAISDPPGSLTDTQYF. The J gene is TRBJ2-3, the V gene TRBV10-3; D is unresolved. CDR1 ENHRY and CDR2 SYGVKD come from the germline V gene. The CDR3 loop spans 16 amino acids. The V end lost 3 bases, the J end lost 3 bases, and 16 bases lay between the germline ends.

The rearrangement joins TRBV9 to TRBJ2-7; 11 bases match TRBD1. V lost 4 bases to trimming and J lost 7 bases; unmatched junction nucleotides: 7. The CDR3 spans 14 residues. The germline gives CDR1 SGDLS, CDR2 YYNGEE. Written as DNA, the CDR3 is TGTGCCAGCAGCCCGACGGGGGACAGGGGGGAGCAGTACTTC. Residues: CASSPTGDRGEQYF. The full variable domain, with the rest looked up from reference TRBV9 and TRBJ2-7, is DSGVTQTPKHLITATGQRVTLRCSPRSGDLSVYWYQQSLDQGLQFLIQYYNGEERAKGNILERFSAQQFPDLHSELNLSSLELGDSALYFCASSPTGDRGEQYFGPGTRLTVT.

This clonotype was found many times. The J gene is TRBJ2-6, the V gene TRBV12-3 or TRBV12-4; TRBD1 is a possible D gene (6 bases). V gave up 5 bases and J gave up 3 bases, with 17 bases separating them. This CDR3 is 17 amino acids long. CDR3 nucleotides: TGTGCCAGCAGTCCAGGGGTTCAGGCGGATGGGGCCAACGTCCTGACTTTC. It translates to CASSPGVQADGANVLTF.

The chain employs TRBV12-3 or TRBV12-4 and TRBJ1-2; 7 bases line up with TRBD1. The junction had 7 bases not matched to a gene; V was cut back by 7 bases and J by 5 bases. CDR3 length equals 13 residues. The CDR3, as DNA: TGTGCCAGCACCCCCGGGACAGCGTATGGCTACACCTTC. Its translation: CASTPGTAYGYTF.

This clonotype occurred a few times. V gene TRBV29-1 combines with J gene TRBJ2-1; D remains ambiguous. Germline CDR1 reads SQVTM; CDR2 reads ANQGSEA. The V and J ends lost 3 bases and 4 bases respectively, with 7 bases between them. This CDR3 is built from 12 residues. The DNA of the CDR3 is TGCAGCGTTGATGACCTTTACAATGAGCAGTTCTTC. Protein product: CSVDDLYNEQFF.

This clonotype was detected only a few times. The chain uses TRBV6-2 or TRBV6-3 and TRBJ2-5, with unresolved D. The germline V gene has CDR1 MNHEY and CDR2 SVGEGT. V lost 0 bases and J lost 4, with 12 bases in between. The CDR3 is 15 amino acids. Written as DNA, the CDR3 is TGTGCCAGCAGTTACTCGAAGGAAAGAGGAGAGACCCAGTACTTC. Translation: CASSYSKERGETQYF.